This TCR beta chain was found in a study of blood T cell repertoires in COVID-19. The overall study: The United States, Italy and Spain were the sources of the acute and convalescent COVID-19 samples. Sample material is recorded as cDNA or gDNA derived from T cells, B-cell-depleted T cells, or PBMCs.

The germline CDR1 and CDR2 sequences are LGHDT and YNNKEL (reference sequence). The CDR3 contains 16 residues. V shed 1 base and J 5 bases; nucleotides not matched to a gene: 7. In the original analysis: From reference gene primer amplification, estimates of nucleated cell counts were derived. Only in-frame clones appear in the TCRdb table, and some are missing; sequencing was by immunoSEQ multiplex PCR. The V and J calls and clone size are taken from that table; D and trimming were inferred from the DNA. The table has a few hundred thousand clones, 70% to 90% seen once. Source material: peripheral blood. This TCR derives from a woman in her forties or fifties with acute or convalescent COVID-19. The J gene is TRBJ1-5, the V gene TRBV3-1 (or the pseudogene TRBV3-2), with 8 bases fitting TRBD1. CDR3 region: CASSQVTTGGHQPQHF. CDR3 DNA: TGTGCCAGCAGCCAAGTTACTACAGGGGGGCATCAGCCCCAGCATTTT.